The subject of this entry is one T cell receptor (beta chain). What it recognizes is unknown. Trimming took 0 bases from V and 1 from J; bases not matched to a gene: 1. CDR3 length equals 15 residues. Germline V gives CDR1 SGDLS, CDR2 YYNGEE. This entry belongs to a study of cytomegalovirus exposure and HLA in healthy donors. Study-level findings and limits: As was reported, the HLA-A and HLA-B alleles of most subjects were accurately predicted from TCR beta sequences.

With 60 Vbeta and 13 Jbeta primers, the PCR was carried out. Some clones are missing from TCRdb's copy, which holds only in-frame ones; the method was immunoSEQ multiplex PCR. This sample's clone table lists 70,000 or so clones. V usage is TRBV9 and J usage is TRBJ2-1; 7 bases fit TRBD2. This TCR was recovered from a boy under 18 in good health and CMV-seronegative. Sequencing was done on a sample of PBMCs. The CDR3 is CASSVAGGSYNEQFF. For the CDR3, the DNA is TGTGCCAGCAGCGTAGCGGGGGGATCCTACAATGAGCAGTTCTTC.